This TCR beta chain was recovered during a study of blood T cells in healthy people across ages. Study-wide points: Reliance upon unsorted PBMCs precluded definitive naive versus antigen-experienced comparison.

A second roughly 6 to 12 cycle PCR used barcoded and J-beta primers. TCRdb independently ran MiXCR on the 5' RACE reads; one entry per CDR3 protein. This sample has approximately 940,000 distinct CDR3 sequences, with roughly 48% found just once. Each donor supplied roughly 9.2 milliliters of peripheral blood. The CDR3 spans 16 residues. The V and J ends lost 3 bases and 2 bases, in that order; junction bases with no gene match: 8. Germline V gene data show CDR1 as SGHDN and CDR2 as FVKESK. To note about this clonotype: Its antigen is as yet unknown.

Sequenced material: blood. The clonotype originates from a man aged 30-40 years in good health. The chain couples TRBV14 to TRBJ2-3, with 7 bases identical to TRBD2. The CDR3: CASSHAQRGPTDTQYF. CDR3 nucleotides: TGTGCCAGCAGCCATGCTCAGCGGGGACCCACAGATACGCAGTATTTT.